These T cell receptor beta chains were read from a single sample in a study of metastatic and nonmetastatic thyroid tumors. TCRdb recomputed clones from the PCR reads via MiXCR. The sample carries around 22,000 clones, approximately 20% recorded once. The sequencing sample was made of blood. These receptors all come from a female donor with papillary thyroid cancer or a benign thyroid nodule (not recorded which). Some clones in this sample may be carry-over from other donors' samples. Each CDR3 is given with its conserved first and last residue. D genes are given only for firm matches. The size field is filled for only some rows; it gives once, few, many or a size class.

>TRBJ2-7|TRBV20-1|.|once
CSARAIRVEKYF
TGCAGTGCTAGGGCCATAAGGGTCGAGAAGTACTTC
>TRBJ1-3|TRBV28|.|.
CPSARNSGNTIYF
TGTCCCAGTGCACGGAACTCTGGAAACACCATATATTTT
>TRBJ2-2|TRBV27|.|.
CASNSGQFPTGELFF
TGTGCCAGCAACTCAGGACAGTTTCCCACCGGGGAGCTGTTTTTT
>TRBJ1-2|TRBV4-1|TRBD1|many
CASSHGRQGGSYGYTF
TGCGCCAGCAGCCATGGGCGACAGGGGGGCAGCTATGGCTACACCTTC
>TRBJ2-2|TRBV11-1|.|many
CASSLYRTGNTGELFF
TGTGCCAGCAGCTTGTATAGAACAGGGAACACCGGGGAGCTGTTTTTT
>TRBJ2-1|TRBV30|.|many
CAWSVHGEQFF
TGTGCCTGGAGTGTACACGGGGAGCAGTTCTTC
>TRBJ2-3|TRBV11-2|.|.
CASSFNRLAPSGTQYF
TGTGCCAGCAGCTTTAATCGGCTAGCGCCCTCCGGTACGCAGTATTTT
>TRBJ1-1|TRBV20-1|TRBD1|many
CSVSRGQQNTEAFF
TGCAGTGTTTCCAGGGGACAGCAGAACACTGAAGCTTTCTTT
>TRBJ1-2|TRBV20-1|.|.
CSYGDTALGYTF
TGCAGTTATGGGGACACCGCGTTGGGCTACACCTTC
>TRBJ2-5|TRBV12-3/TRBV12-4|.|few
CASSLGRDTQYF
TGTGCCAGCAGTCTTGGCCGAGATACCCAGTACTTC
>TRBJ2-1|TRBV20-1|.|many
CSAPGTAYNEQFF
TGCAGTGCTCCCGGGACGGCCTACAATGAGCAGTTCTTC
>TRBJ1-5|TRBV5-1|.|many
CASRFDSSSNQPQHF
TGCGCCAGCAGATTCGACAGCTCTAGCAATCAGCCCCAGCATTTT
>TRBJ2-3|TRBV20-1|.|many
CSDKADTDTQYF
TGCAGTGACAAGGCAGATACAGATACGCAGTATTTT
>TRBJ2-7|TRBV28|.|medium-sized
CASSQPIDEQYF
TGTGCCAGCAGTCAGCCGATAGACGAGCAGTACTTC
>TRBJ2-2|TRBV20-1|.|.
CSARDPRQVNTWELFF
TGCAGTGCTAGAGACCCTCGACAGGTGAACACCTGGGAGCTGTTTTTT
>TRBJ1-1|TRBV10-3|TRBD1|few
CAICWGQGAGTEAFF
TGTGCCATCTGCTGGGGACAGGGGGCCGGGACTGAGGCTTTCTTT
>TRBJ2-5|TRBV7-8|.|.
CASSQGANGETQYF
TGTGCCAGCAGCCAAGGTGCCAACGGGGAGACCCAGTACTTC
>TRBJ2-7|TRBV20-1|.|medium-sized
CSARDTRTPGVEQYF
TGCAGTGCTAGAGATACACGGACCCCAGGGGTCGAGCAGTACTTC
>TRBJ2-2|TRBV19|TRBD2|many
CASSILRESPGELFF
TGTGCCAGTAGTATTTTGCGGGAGTCCCCCGGGGAGCTGTTTTTT
>TRBJ2-1|TRBV6-4|.|few
CASSEGSNYHNEQLF
TGTGCCAGCAGTGAAGGTTCTAACTATCACAATGAGCAGCTCTTC
>TRBJ2-3|TRBV5-1|TRBD2|.
CASSLAASGRAADTQYF
TGCGCCAGCAGCTTGGCGGCTAGCGGGAGGGCCGCGGATACGCAGTATTTT